This TCR beta chain was identified during a study of vaccination and CD4 T cells after COVID-19. A remark on this clonotype: Its antigen remains unknown.

Treatment: roughly 10-day PBMC culture with coronavirus spike peptide pools or control peptides (ViraFEST assay). Per germline, CDR1 SGHRS and CDR2 YFSETQ. Trimming took off 3 bases at V and 2 bases at J, with 12 bases between the two ends. CDR3 length equals 14 residues. Cultured CD4+ T cell DNA was sequenced using the Oncomine TCR Beta short-read assay. In this case, cultured CD4+ T cells provided the extracted genomic DNA. From the PCR reads, TCRdb called clonotypes with MiXCR, one entry per CDR3 protein. The data show fewer than 20,000 distinct CDR3 sequences, 48% seen once. The rearrangement uses TRBV5-1 and TRBJ2-7; a weak D match, TRBD1 (5 bases). The sample in question was CD4+ T cells from blood, cultured in vitro, obtained before SARS-CoV-2 vaccination. The clonotype was recovered from a human donor who had recovered from COVID-19. The DNA for the CDR3 is TGCGCCAGCAGCTCCTCAACAGGACCCTACGAGCAGTACTTC. Amino acid sequence: CASSSSTGPYEQYF.